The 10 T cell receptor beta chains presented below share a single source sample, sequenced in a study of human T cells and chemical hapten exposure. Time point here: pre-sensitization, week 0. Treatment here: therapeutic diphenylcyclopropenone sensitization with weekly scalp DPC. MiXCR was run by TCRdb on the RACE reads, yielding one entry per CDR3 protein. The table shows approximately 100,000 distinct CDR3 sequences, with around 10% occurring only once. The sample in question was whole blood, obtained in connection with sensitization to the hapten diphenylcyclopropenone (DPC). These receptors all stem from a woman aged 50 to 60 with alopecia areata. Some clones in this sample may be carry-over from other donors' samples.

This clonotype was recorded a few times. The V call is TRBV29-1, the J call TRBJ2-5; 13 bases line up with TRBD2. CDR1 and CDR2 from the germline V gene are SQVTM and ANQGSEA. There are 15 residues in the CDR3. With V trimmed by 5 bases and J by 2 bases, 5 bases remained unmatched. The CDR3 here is CSVSTSGRRQETQYF. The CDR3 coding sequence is TGCAGCGTTTCGACTAGCGGGAGGCGACAAGAGACCCAGTACTTC.

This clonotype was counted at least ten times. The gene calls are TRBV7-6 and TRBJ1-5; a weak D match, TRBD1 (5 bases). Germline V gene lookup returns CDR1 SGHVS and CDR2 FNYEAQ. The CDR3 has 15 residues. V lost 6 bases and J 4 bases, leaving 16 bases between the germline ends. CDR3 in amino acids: CASSRLGQGNQPQHF. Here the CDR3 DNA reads TGTGCCAGCAGTCGTCTGGGGCAAGGTAATCAGCCCCAGCATTTT. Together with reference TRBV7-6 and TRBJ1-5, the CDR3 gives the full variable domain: GAGVSQSPRYKVTKRGQDVALRCDPISGHVSLYWYRQALGQGPEFLTYFNYEAQQDKSGLPNDRFSAERPEGSISTLTIQRTEQRDSAMYRCASSRLGQGNQPQHFGDGTRLSIL.

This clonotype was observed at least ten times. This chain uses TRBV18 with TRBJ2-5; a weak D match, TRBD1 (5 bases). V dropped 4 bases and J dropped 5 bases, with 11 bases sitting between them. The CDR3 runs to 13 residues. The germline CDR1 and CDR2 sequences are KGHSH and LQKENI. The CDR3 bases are TGTGCCAGCTCACTAGGGGATTCGGAGACCCAGTACTTC. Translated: CASSLGDSETQYF.

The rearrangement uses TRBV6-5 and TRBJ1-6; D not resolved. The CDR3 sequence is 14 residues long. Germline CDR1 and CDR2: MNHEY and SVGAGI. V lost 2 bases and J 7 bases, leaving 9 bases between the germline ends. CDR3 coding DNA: TGTGCCAGCAGTTACGCCAACCCCAATTCACCCCTCCACTTT. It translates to CASSYANPNSPLHF.

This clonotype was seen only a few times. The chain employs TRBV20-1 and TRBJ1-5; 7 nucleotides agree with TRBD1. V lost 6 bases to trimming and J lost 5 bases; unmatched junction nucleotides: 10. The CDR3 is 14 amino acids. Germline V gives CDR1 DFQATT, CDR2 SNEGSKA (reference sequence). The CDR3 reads CSATTGEPHQPQHF. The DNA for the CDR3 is TGCAGTGCCACAACAGGGGAACCCCATCAGCCCCAGCATTTT.

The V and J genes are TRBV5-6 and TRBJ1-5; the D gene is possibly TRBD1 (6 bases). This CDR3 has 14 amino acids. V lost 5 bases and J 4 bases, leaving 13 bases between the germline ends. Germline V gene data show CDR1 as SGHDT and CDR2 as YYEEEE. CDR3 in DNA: TGTGCCAGCAGTCCAGGACAGAAAAATCAGCCCCAGCATTTT. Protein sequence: CASSPGQKNQPQHF.

The CDR3 coding sequence is TGTGCCAGCGGCAAGGACAGGGTGAACACTGAAGCTTTCTTT. This codes for CASGKDRVNTEAFF. The rearrangement links TRBV27 to TRBJ1-1; 8 bases are a match to TRBD1. The germline V gene encodes CDR1 MNHEY and CDR2 SMNVEV (reference sequence). V was pared by 8 bases and J by 0 bases, with 5 bases of the junction left unmatched. This CDR3 is built from 14 residues.

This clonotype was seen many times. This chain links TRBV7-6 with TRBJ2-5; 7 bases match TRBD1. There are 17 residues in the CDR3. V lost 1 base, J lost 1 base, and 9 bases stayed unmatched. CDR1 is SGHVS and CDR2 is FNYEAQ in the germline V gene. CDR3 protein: CASSLELFGTAQETQYF. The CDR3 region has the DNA TGTGCCAGCAGCTTAGAGTTATTTGGGACAGCCCAAGAGACCCAGTACTTC.

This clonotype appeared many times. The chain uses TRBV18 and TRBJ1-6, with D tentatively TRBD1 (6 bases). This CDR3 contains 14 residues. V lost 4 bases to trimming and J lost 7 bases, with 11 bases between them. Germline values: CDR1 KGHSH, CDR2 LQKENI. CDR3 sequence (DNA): TGTGCCAGCTCACACGACAGGCGGAATTCACCCCTCCACTTT. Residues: CASSHDRRNSPLHF.

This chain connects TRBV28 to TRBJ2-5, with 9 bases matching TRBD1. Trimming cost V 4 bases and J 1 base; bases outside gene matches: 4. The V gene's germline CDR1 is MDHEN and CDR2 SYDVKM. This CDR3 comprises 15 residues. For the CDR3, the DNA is TGTGCCAGCAGTTACCGACAGGGGGGCCAAGAGACCCAGTACTTC. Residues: CASSYRQGGQETQYF.